These 27 T cell receptor beta chains share one sample of origin, sequenced in a study of blood T cell repertoires in COVID-19. Some clones are missing from TCRdb's copy, which holds only in-frame ones; the method was immunoSEQ multiplex PCR. The sample yields about 88,000 clones, about 70% seen once. Specimen: peripheral blood. These receptors were obtained from a woman aged 55-70 years in a cohort sampled during active or convalescent COVID-19.

This chain uses TRBV3-1 (or the pseudogene TRBV3-2) with TRBJ2-2; no definite D call. Looked up from germline, CDR1 is LGHDT and CDR2 is YNNKEL (reference sequence). V lost 3 bases, J lost 3 bases, and 8 bases lay in between. The length of the CDR3 is 14 residues. CDR3 coding DNA: TGTGCCAGCAGCCACACCCCGGACACCGGGGAGCTGTTTTTT. Translated, it gives CASSHTPDTGELFF.

This clone has a handful of counts. The chain links TRBV14 to TRBJ2-7, with unresolved D. The CDR3 is 13 residues long. Trimming took 2 bases from V and 6 from J, leaving 11 bases between them. Germline V gene sequence: CDR1 SGHDN, CDR2 FVKESK. In DNA form, the CDR3 reads TGTGCCAGCAGCCAACTACCAAGCACCGAGCAGTACTTC. Residues: CASSQLPSTEQYF.

The rearrangement links TRBV15 to TRBJ2-7; 10 nucleotides line up with TRBD2. The V segment lost 0 bases and the J segment 5 bases; nucleotides outside the gene matches: 7. The CDR3 is 16 residues long. CDR1 and CDR2 (germline): LNHNV, YYDKDF (reference sequence). CDR3 region: CATSRDWLAGVDEQYF. DNA of the CDR3: TGTGCCACCAGCAGAGATTGGCTAGCGGGAGTCGACGAGCAGTACTTC. The full variable domain, completed using reference TRBV15 and TRBJ2-7, is DAMVIQNPRYQVTQFGKPVTLSCSQTLNHNVMYWYQQKSSQAPKLLFHYYDKDFNNEADTPDNFQSRRPNTSFCFLDIRSPGLGDTAMYLCATSRDWLAGVDEQYFGPGTRLTVT.

This clone was observed a few times. CDR3 in amino acids: CASSPGTGFGNTIYF. CDR3 DNA: TGTGCCAGCAGCCCCGGGACAGGGTTTGGAAACACCATATATTTT. J is TRBJ1-3 and V is TRBV7-2; 9 nucleotides match TRBD1. V lost 5 bases, J lost 3 bases, and 5 bases stayed unmatched. Per germline, CDR1 SGHTA and CDR2 FQGNSA. The CDR3 length is 15 residues.

V usage is TRBV25-1 and J usage is TRBJ2-2; weak D call: TRBD1 (5 bases). This CDR3 has 14 amino acids. Trimming pared 5 bases from V and 4 bases from J, leaving 11 bases between. Germline CDR1 is MGHDK and CDR2 is SYGVNS. The CDR3 sequence: CASSRRDGTGELFF. The CDR3 DNA reads as TGTGCCAGCAGTCGCAGGGATGGCACCGGGGAGCTGTTTTTT. The variable domain in full, completed from reference TRBV25-1 and TRBJ2-2, reads EADIYQTPRYLVIGTGKKITLECSQTMGHDKMYWYQQDPGMELHLIHYSYGVNSTEKGDLSSESTVSRIRTEHFPLTLESARPSHTSQYLCASSRRDGTGELFFGEGSRLTVL.

V is TRBV5-1 and J is TRBJ1-2; D might be TRBD1 (6 bases). The germline gives CDR1 SGHRS, CDR2 YFSETQ. V lost 4 bases and J 4 bases, leaving 14 bases between the germline ends. CDR3 length equals 14 residues. CDR3 sequence reads: CASSTIQGTYGYTF. In nucleotides, the CDR3 is TGCGCCAGCAGCACAATACAGGGAACCTATGGCTACACCTTC.

This sequence joins TRBV19 and TRBJ2-2, with 8 nucleotides matching TRBD2. This CDR3 has 16 residues. Germline lookup yields CDR1 LNHDA and CDR2 SQIVND (reference sequence). V lost 3 bases, J lost 1 base, and 4 bases stayed unmatched. Here the CDR3 DNA reads TGTGCCAGTAGTATGGTAGCGGGGTGGAACACCGGGGAGCTGTTTTTT. It yields the protein CASSMVAGWNTGELFF.

The chain uses TRBV29-1 and TRBJ2-2, with D possibly being TRBD1 (5 bases). The ends were cut back, 5 bases at V and 5 bases at J, with 18 bases in the middle. CDR3 size: 15 residues. Germline CDR1 and CDR2: SQVTM and ANQGSEA. The CDR3 is CSVRAKGRTTGELFF. In DNA, the CDR3 is TGCAGCGTTAGAGCTAAGGGGCGAACGACCGGGGAGCTGTTTTTT.

The rearrangement joins TRBV19 to TRBJ1-5; D not certain. The CDR3 extends over 13 amino acids. Looked up from germline, CDR1 is LNHDA and CDR2 is SQIVND (reference sequence). The V end was cut by 6 bases, the J end by 5 bases, with 11 bases between. As DNA, the CDR3 is TGTGCCAGTAGAGACTTCCGAGATCAGCCCCAGCATTTT. Amino acids: CASRDFRDQPQHF.

This chain uses TRBV27 with TRBJ1-2; D is unclear. Germline assignment: CDR1 MNHEY and CDR2 SMNVEV (reference sequence). CDR3 length equals 13 residues. The V gene lost 5 bases and the J gene lost 3 bases, with 10 bases spanning the gap. As DNA, the CDR3 is TGTGCCAGCAGTGCCGAGTCCCACTATGGCTACACCTTC. It specifies CASSAESHYGYTF.

The chain joins TRBV5-4 to TRBJ2-3; 16 nucleotides line up with TRBD2. The V and J ends lost 3 bases and 2 bases, in that order; junction bases with no gene match: 6. This CDR3 has 18 amino acids. Looked up from germline, CDR1 is SGHNT and CDR2 is YYREEE (reference sequence). The CDR3 DNA is TGTGCCAGCAGCTACCCGGGACTAGCGGGGGGGCCCACAGATACGCAGTATTTT. Translating it yields CASSYPGLAGGPTDTQYF.

The chain carries TRBV2 and TRBJ1-2, with 7 nucleotides matching TRBD1. V trimming: 3 bases; J trimming: 4 bases; junction bases outside the gene matches: 8. This CDR3 has 15 amino acids. CDR1 and CDR2 (germline): SNHLY, FYNNEI. CDR3 nucleotide sequence: TGTGCCAGCAGTGATTTGGGGACAGCGACCTATGGCTACACCTTC. Its protein is CASSDLGTATYGYTF.

The J gene is TRBJ2-4, the V gene TRBV6-1, with 11 positions matching TRBD2. CDR3 size: 19 residues. Germline CDR1 MNHNS, CDR2 SASEGT. After removal of 2 bases from V and 2 bases from J, the junction contained 11 bases not matched to a gene. The CDR3 region is CASSESPVLAGGTKNIQYF. The CDR3 nucleotides are TGTGCCAGCAGTGAATCCCCTGTGCTAGCGGGGGGAACCAAAAACATTCAGTACTTC.

The chain recombines TRBV6-5 with TRBJ2-3, with a tentative D call TRBD2 (6 bases). The CDR3 spans 15 residues. Germline CDR1 MNHEY, CDR2 SVGAGI. Trimming removed 1 base from V and 1 base from J, with 9 bases in between. The CDR3 DNA is TGTGCCAGCAGTTACTTTAGCGGAGGCACAGATACGCAGTATTTT. Translation gives CASSYFSGGTDTQYF.

The chain uses TRBV5-1 and TRBJ1-5; tentatively, D is TRBD1 (6 bases). The germline V and J ends were trimmed by 0 bases and 1 base, with 8 bases remaining between them. The length of the CDR3 is 15 residues. Germline-derived CDR1 and CDR2 are SGHRS and YFSETQ. Here the CDR3 reads CASSLGQESNQPQHF. The CDR3 nucleotides read TGCGCCAGCAGCTTGGGACAGGAGAGCAATCAGCCCCAGCATTTT.

This clone was observed a handful of times. The rearrangement uses TRBV9 and TRBJ1-6, with a tentative D call TRBD1 (5 bases). Germline lookup yields CDR1 SGDLS and CDR2 YYNGEE. The CDR3 covers 15 residues. V was clipped by 0 bases and J by 5 bases, with 9 bases between them. Here the CDR3 reads CASSVGYRNNSPLHF. CDR3 bases: TGTGCCAGCAGCGTAGGTTACAGGAATAATTCACCCCTCCACTTT. Based on the CDR3 plus reference TRBV9 and TRBJ1-6, the full variable domain is DSGVTQTPKHLITATGQRVTLRCSPRSGDLSVYWYQQSLDQGLQFLIQYYNGEERAKGNILERFSAQQFPDLHSELNLSSLELGDSALYFCASSVGYRNNSPLHFGNGTRLTVT.

The CDR3 region has the DNA TGTGCCAGCAGCCAAGTGATAGCGGGGGCCCTTGGGGAGACCCAGTACTTC. Translation: CASSQVIAGALGETQYF. The chain couples TRBV3-1 (or the pseudogene TRBV3-2) to TRBJ2-5; TRBD2 agrees at 9 bases. Germline V gives CDR1 LGHDT, CDR2 YNNKEL (reference sequence). With 1 base clipped from V and 5 bases from J, the junction kept 11 bases outside the gene matches. The CDR3 loop spans 17 amino acids.

The chain has TRBV19 and TRBJ2-1; tentative D call: TRBD2 (5 bases). CDR1 and CDR2 (germline): LNHDA, SQIVND (reference sequence). V was pared by 5 bases and J by 0 bases, with 14 bases between. The CDR3 runs to 16 residues. The CDR3 region is CASSAMAGNSYNEQFF. The CDR3 nucleotides are TGTGCCAGTAGTGCCATGGCCGGGAACTCCTACAATGAGCAGTTCTTC. Complete variable domain (other parts from reference TRBV19 and TRBJ2-1): DGGITQSPKYLFRKEGQNVTLSCEQNLNHDAMYWYRQDPGQGLRLIYYSQIVNDFQKGDIAEGYSVSREKKESFPLTVTSAQKNPTAFYLCASSAMAGNSYNEQFFGPGTRLTVL.

The V call is TRBV12-5, the J call TRBJ2-1; weak D call: TRBD2 (5 bases). Germline V lookup: CDR1 LGHNT, CDR2 FRNRAP. The CDR3 runs to 13 residues. Trimming cost V 1 base and J 6 bases, with 7 bases left between them. The CDR3 DNA follows: TGTGCTAGTGGTTTGGGAGGGCCCAATGAGCAGTTCTTC. It codes for CASGLGGPNEQFF.

This chain joins TRBV4-1 and TRBJ1-2; TRBD1 matches 9 bases. This CDR3 has 14 residues. Germline V lookup: CDR1 MGHRA, CDR2 YSYEKL. The junction had 2 bases not matched to a gene; V was cut back by 4 bases and J by 2 bases. The CDR3 DNA reads TGCGCCAGCAGCCGGGACAGGGAAAACTATGGCTACACCTTC. Amino acids: CASSRDRENYGYTF.

This chain joins TRBV6-5 and TRBJ2-1, with D possibly being TRBD2 (6 bases). This CDR3 is 10 amino acids long. V was pared by 8 bases and J by 9 bases, with 8 bases between. Germline V lookup: CDR1 MNHEY, CDR2 SVGAGI. The CDR3 region is CASGRGEQFF. The CDR3 nucleotides read TGTGCCAGCGGGCGGGGTGAGCAGTTCTTC.

The rearrangement uses TRBV9 and TRBJ2-1, with D unclear. V was pared by 0 bases and J by 0 bases, with 7 bases between. There are 15 residues in the CDR3. Germline lookup yields CDR1 SGDLS and CDR2 YYNGEE. CDR3 sequence reads: CASSVDGRSYNEQFF. The DNA of the CDR3 is TGTGCCAGCAGCGTAGATGGCCGCTCCTACAATGAGCAGTTCTTC.

The chain combines TRBV2 with TRBJ2-7, with D possibly being TRBD1 (5 bases). The ends were cut back, 4 bases at V and 0 bases at J, with 13 bases in the middle. This CDR3 region has 15 residues. Germline V gene sequence: CDR1 SNHLY, CDR2 FYNNEI. The CDR3, as DNA: TGTGCCAGCAGTGGGCGCAGGGCGCTCTCCTACGAGCAGTACTTC. This translates into CASSGRRALSYEQYF.

V and J are TRBV2 and TRBJ1-2; 12 bases line up with TRBD1. V dropped 6 bases and J dropped 5; count of bases not matched to a gene: 7. Germline values: CDR1 SNHLY, CDR2 FYNNEI. The CDR3 consists of 15 residues. The CDR3 DNA is TGTGCCAGCAGACTGGGACAGGGGGCAGGGTATGGCTACACCTTC. Translating it yields CASRLGQGAGYGYTF.

The chain links TRBV4-3 to TRBJ2-7, with TRBD1 identical over 10 bases. CDR3 length: 15 amino acids. The V and J ends lost 4 bases and 5 bases, in that order; junction bases with no gene match: 8. Germline V gives CDR1 LGHNA, CDR2 YSLEER. The CDR3 is CASSRLDRGLNEQYF. The CDR3 DNA sequence: TGCGCCAGCAGCCGCCTCGACAGGGGGCTGAACGAGCAGTACTTC.

The V and J genes are TRBV7-8 and TRBJ2-5, with TRBD1 identical over 10 bases. Germline assignment: CDR1 SGHVS and CDR2 FQNEAQ. V lost 5 bases and J lost 5; bases outside the gene matches: 8. The CDR3 has 15 residues. This chain's CDR3 is CASSLPDRGRETQYF. CDR3 coding DNA: TGTGCCAGCAGCCTCCCCGACAGGGGGCGGGAGACCCAGTACTTC.

V and J are TRBV6-6 and TRBJ1-5; 8 bases are a match to TRBD1. CDR1 and CDR2 from the germline V gene are MNHNY and SVGAGI (reference sequence). The CDR3 totals 16 residues. With V trimmed by 5 bases and J by 7 bases, 13 bases remained unmatched. The CDR3 nucleotides read TGTGCCAGCAGTACAGGGACAGGCGCTAGCCGGCAGCCCCAGCATTTT. It yields the protein CASSTGTGASRQPQHF.